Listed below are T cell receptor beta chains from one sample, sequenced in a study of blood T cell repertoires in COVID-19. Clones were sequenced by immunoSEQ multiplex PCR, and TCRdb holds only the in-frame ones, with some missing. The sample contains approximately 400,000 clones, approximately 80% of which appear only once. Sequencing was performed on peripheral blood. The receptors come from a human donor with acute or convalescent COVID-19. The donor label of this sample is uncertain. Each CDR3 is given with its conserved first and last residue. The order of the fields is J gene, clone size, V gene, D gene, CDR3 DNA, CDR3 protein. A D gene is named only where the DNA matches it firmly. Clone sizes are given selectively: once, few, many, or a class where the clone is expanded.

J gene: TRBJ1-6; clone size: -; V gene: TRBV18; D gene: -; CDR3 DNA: TGTGCCAGCTCACCACAGGGGTCCTATAATTCACCCCTCCACTTT; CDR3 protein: CASSPQGSYNSPLHF
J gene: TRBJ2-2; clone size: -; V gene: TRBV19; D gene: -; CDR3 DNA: TGTGCCACCTGCAGTGAGAACACCGGGGAGCTGTTTTTT; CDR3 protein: CATCSENTGELFF
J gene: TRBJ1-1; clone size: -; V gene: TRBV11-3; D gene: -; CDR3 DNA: TGTGCCAGCAGTAGCAATGTGAACACTGAAGCTTTCTTT; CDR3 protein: CASSSNVNTEAFF
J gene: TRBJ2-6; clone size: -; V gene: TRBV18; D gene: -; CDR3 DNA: TGTGCCAGCTCACAACAAACCGGGAGCTCTGGGGCCAACGTCCTGACTTTC; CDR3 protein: CASSQQTGSSGANVLTF
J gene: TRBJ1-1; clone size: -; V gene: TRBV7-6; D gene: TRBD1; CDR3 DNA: TGTGCCAGCAGCAATAGACAGGGGGCTAGGGGCACTGAAGCTTTCTTT; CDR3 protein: CASSNRQGARGTEAFF
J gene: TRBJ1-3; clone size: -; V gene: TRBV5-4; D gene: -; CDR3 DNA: TGTGCCAGCAGCATGGGACTGGCGGGAAACACCATATATTTT; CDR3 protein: CASSMGLAGNTIYF
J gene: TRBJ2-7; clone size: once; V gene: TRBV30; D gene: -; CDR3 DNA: TGTGCCTGGAGAGGGACACCGCGGTACGAGCAGTACTTC; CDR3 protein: CAWRGTPRYEQYF
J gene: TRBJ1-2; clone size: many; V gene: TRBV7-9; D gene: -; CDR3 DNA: TGTGCCCCCCCGGACAGCTCGCACTATGGCTACACCTTC; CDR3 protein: CAPPDSSHYGYTF
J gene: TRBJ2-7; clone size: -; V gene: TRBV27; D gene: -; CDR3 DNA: TGTGCCAGCAGTCCCCGGAGGGAAACGACCTACGAGCAGTACTTC; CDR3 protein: CASSPRRETTYEQYF
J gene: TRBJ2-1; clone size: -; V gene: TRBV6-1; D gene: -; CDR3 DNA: TGTGCCAGCAGTGAAGAATATCCGTTCTTC; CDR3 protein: CASSEEYPFF
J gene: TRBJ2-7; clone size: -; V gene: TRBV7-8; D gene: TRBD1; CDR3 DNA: TGTGCCAGCAGCTTTCGCCGGACAGGGAAGGTCGAGCAGTACTTC; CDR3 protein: CASSFRRTGKVEQYF
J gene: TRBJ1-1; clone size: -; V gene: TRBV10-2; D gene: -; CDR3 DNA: TGCGCCAGCAGTGACCCGATGGAAAGGGGCATCACTGAAGCTTTCTTT; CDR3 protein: CASSDPMERGITEAFF
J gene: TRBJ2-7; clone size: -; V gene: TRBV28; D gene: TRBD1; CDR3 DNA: TGTGCCAGCAGTTCCGGGACAGGGCGATGGAGCGAGCAGTACTTC; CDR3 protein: CASSSGTGRWSEQYF
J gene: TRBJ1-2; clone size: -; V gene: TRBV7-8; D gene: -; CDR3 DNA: TGTGCCAGCAGCTTAGAGTCAGGATCACACTATGGCTACACCTTC; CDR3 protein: CASSLESGSHYGYTF
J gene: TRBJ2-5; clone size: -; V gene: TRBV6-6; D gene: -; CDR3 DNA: TGTGCCAGCAGTTACTCTGGCAACATAGAGACCCAGTACTTC; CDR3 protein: CASSYSGNIETQYF
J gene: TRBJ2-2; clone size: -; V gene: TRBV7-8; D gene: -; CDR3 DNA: TGTGCCAGCAGAGTGGGAGCGGCAGCGAACACCGGGGAGCTGTTTTTT; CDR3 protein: CASRVGAAANTGELFF
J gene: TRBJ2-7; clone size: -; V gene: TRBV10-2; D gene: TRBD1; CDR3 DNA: TGCGCCAGCAAGGACAGGGGTCGCTACGAGCAGTACTTC; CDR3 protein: CASKDRGRYEQYF
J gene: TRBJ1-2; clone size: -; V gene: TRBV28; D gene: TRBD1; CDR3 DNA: TGTGCCAGCAGTTTAGGGCAGGGGGCTCGCGGCTACACCTTC; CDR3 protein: CASSLGQGARGYTF
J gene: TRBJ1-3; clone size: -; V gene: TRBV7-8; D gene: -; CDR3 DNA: TGTGCCAGCAGCCCCGGGTCCTCTGGAAACACCATATATTTT; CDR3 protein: CASSPGSSGNTIYF
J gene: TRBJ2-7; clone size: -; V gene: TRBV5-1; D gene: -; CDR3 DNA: TGCGCCAGCAGTCAGGTCTCCACCTACGAGCAGTACTTC; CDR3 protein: CASSQVSTYEQYF
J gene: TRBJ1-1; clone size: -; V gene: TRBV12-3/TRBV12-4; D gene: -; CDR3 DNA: TGTGCCAGCAGTTTACGAGGGTCCACTGAAGCTTTCTTT; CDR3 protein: CASSLRGSTEAFF
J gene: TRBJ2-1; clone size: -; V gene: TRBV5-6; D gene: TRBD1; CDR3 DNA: TGTGCCAGCAGCTTCCGGACAGGGCGAAGGTACAATGAGCAGTTCTTC; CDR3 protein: CASSFRTGRRYNEQFF
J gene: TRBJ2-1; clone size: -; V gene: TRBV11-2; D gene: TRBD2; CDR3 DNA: TGTGCCAGCAGCTTGGGCCGGGGGGGTTCTTATGAGCAGTTCTTC; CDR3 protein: CASSLGRGGSYEQFF
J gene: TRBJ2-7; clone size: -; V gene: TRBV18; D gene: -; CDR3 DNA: TGTGCCAGCTCACCACAGCTGGGCGACGAGCAGTACTTC; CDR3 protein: CASSPQLGDEQYF
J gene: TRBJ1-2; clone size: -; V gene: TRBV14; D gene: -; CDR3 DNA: TGTGCCAGCAGCCAAGTTTCGGGGACTAACTATGGCTACACCTTC; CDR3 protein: CASSQVSGTNYGYTF
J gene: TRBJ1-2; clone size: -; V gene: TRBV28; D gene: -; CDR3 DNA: TGTGCCAGCAGTATACAGGGCTATGGCTACACCTTC; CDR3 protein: CASSIQGYGYTF
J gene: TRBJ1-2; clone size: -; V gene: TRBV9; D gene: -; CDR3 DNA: TGTGCCAGCAGCGTAGATCTCAACTATGGCTACACCTTC; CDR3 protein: CASSVDLNYGYTF
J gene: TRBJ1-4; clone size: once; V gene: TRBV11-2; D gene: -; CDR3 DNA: TGTGCCAGCAGACCCCCGGGGGGCAGGGGAGGGGAAAAACTGTTTTTT; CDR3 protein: CASRPPGGRGGEKLFF
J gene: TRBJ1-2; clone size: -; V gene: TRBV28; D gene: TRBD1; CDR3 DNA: TGTGCCAGCAGTCCTCCGGGACAGCCCCGGAATGGCTACACCTTC; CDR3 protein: CASSPPGQPRNGYTF